A single sample is the source of the 30 T cell receptor beta chains below, sequenced in a study of shared clonotypes between healthy human individuals. Profiling relied on immunoSEQ multiplex PCR, and the TCRdb table lists in-frame clones only, not all of them. The sample carries around 700,000 clones, about two thirds recorded once. The specimen sequenced was memory CD4+ T cells sorted from blood. Subset defined: CD45RA-negative fraction. The receptors stem from a woman aged 25 to 45 in good health.

V is TRBV7-9 and J is TRBJ2-1; D unclear. Deletions cut 7 bases from V and 0 bases from J, with 10 bases between. Germline CDR1 SEHNR, CDR2 FQNEAQ (reference sequence). The CDR3 sequence is 14 residues long. The CDR3 DNA reads TGTGCCAGCACCTCGCAAAGCTCCTACAATGAGCAGTTCTTC. Protein: CASTSQSSYNEQFF.

V and J are TRBV7-2 and TRBJ2-7; TRBD2 matches at 12 bases. CDR1 and CDR2 from the germline V gene are SGHTA and FQGNSA. Unmatched junction bases numbered 3, after V lost 1 base and J lost 5 bases. The CDR3 totals 15 residues. This CDR3 is CASSLETSGSHEQYF. The CDR3 nucleotides are TGTGCCAGCAGCTTAGAGACTAGCGGGAGCCACGAGCAGTACTTC.

The rearrangement joins TRBV6-5 to TRBJ1-1, with a weak D call TRBD1 (5 bases). The CDR3 covers 14 residues. V lost 6 bases and J lost 0, with 11 bases in between. CDR1 is MNHEY, CDR2 SVGAGI, per germline. The DNA for the CDR3 is TGTGCCAGCAGAGCCGACAGATTGAACACTGAAGCTTTCTTT. Protein: CASRADRLNTEAFF.

The chain uses TRBV28 and TRBJ2-1; tentatively, D is TRBD2 (5 bases). The V gene's germline CDR1 is MDHEN and CDR2 SYDVKM. Trimming took off 4 bases at V and 3 bases at J, with 13 bases between the two ends. The CDR3 is 15 residues long. CDR3 amino acids: CASSSSGSGYNEQFF. The CDR3, as DNA: TGTGCCAGCAGTTCCTCTGGGAGCGGCTACAATGAGCAGTTCTTC.

The chain joins TRBV5-1 to TRBJ2-1; TRBD2 aligns across 9 bases. This CDR3 region has 17 residues. V lost 4 bases to trimming and J lost 0 bases; unmatched junction nucleotides: 8. CDR1 is SGHRS and CDR2 is YFSETQ in the germline V gene. The CDR3 sequence: CASSIGASGVSYNEQFF. DNA for the CDR3: TGCGCCAGCAGCATTGGGGCTAGCGGGGTCTCCTACAATGAGCAGTTCTTC.

The chain employs TRBV6-6 and TRBJ2-2; the D call may be TRBD1 or TRBD2 (6 bases each). CDR1 and CDR2 (germline): MNHNY, SVGAGI (reference sequence). The CDR3 totals 14 residues. The V gene lost 6 bases and the J gene lost 3 bases, with 11 bases spanning the gap. CDR3 region: CASRVRGDTGELFF. The CDR3 DNA reads TGTGCCAGCAGGGTTAGGGGGGACACCGGGGAGCTGTTTTTT.

This clone was counted a few times. This rearrangement joins TRBV14 to TRBJ2-3; TRBD2 agrees at 13 bases. The CDR3 is made up of 18 amino acids. V shed 4 bases, J shed 3 bases, and the junction held 10 bases outside the gene matches. From germline, CDR1 is SGHDN and CDR2 FVKESK. CDR3 region: CASSLRRTSGRRTDTQYF. The CDR3 coding sequence is TGTGCCAGCAGCCTAAGACGGACTAGCGGGAGACGGACAGATACGCAGTATTTT.

V usage is TRBV2 and J usage is TRBJ2-5; 13 nucleotides match TRBD2. Germline V gene lookup returns CDR1 SNHLY and CDR2 FYNNEI. The CDR3 covers 16 residues. Germline trimming cut 6 bases from V and 4 bases from J; bases unmatched to any gene: 8. For the CDR3, the DNA is TGTGCCAGCAGCGACGGACTAGCGGGAGACGGAGAGACCCAGTACTTC. It specifies CASSDGLAGDGETQYF.

The chain carries TRBV5-1 and TRBJ2-5; TRBD1 is a possible D gene (6 bases). The ends were cut back, 0 bases at V and 5 bases at J, with 8 bases in the middle. Germline V gene lookup returns CDR1 SGHRS and CDR2 YFSETQ. This CDR3 is built from 13 residues. CDR3 sequence reads: CASSLAGVETQYF. CDR3 in DNA: TGCGCCAGCAGCTTGGCAGGGGTGGAGACCCAGTACTTC.

This clone turned up a few times. The chain joins TRBV28 to TRBJ2-1, with D unresolved. CDR1 is MDHEN and CDR2 is SYDVKM in the germline V gene. The CDR3 is 11 residues long. V was pared by 2 bases and J by 10 bases, with 6 bases between. In DNA, the CDR3 is TGTGCCAGCAGTTTACGCGGAGAGCAGTTCTTC. Residues: CASSLRGEQFF.

The genes are TRBV28 and TRBJ2-4, with 8 bases lining up with TRBD1. V shed 7 bases, J shed 3 bases, and the junction held 8 bases outside the gene matches. Germline CDR1 and CDR2: MDHEN and SYDVKM. This CDR3 has 15 amino acids. For the CDR3, the DNA is TGTGCCAGCATTCCAGGACAGGGTAACAAAAACATTCAGTACTTC. As protein: CASIPGQGNKNIQYF.

As DNA, the CDR3 is TGCGCCAGCAGCTTTCCGACCAGCGCAGATACGCAGTATTTT. Translated: CASSFPTSADTQYF. The chain links TRBV5-1 to TRBJ2-3; D is uncertain. The V gene's germline CDR1 is SGHRS and CDR2 YFSETQ. The CDR3 length is 14 residues. V gave up 2 bases and J gave up 4 bases, with 11 bases separating them.

This chain connects TRBV19 to TRBJ1-1; 10 bases line up with TRBD1. Germline V lookup: CDR1 LNHDA, CDR2 SQIVND (reference sequence). The J segment lost 2 bases and the V segment lost 1 base, leaving 4 bases of the junction unmatched. There are 16 residues in the CDR3. The CDR3 coding sequence is TGTGCCAGTAGTATAGGACAGGGGGCGTCTAACACTGAAGCTTTCTTT. Its translation is CASSIGQGASNTEAFF.

CDR3 region: CASRFRGGSGNTIYF. CDR3 nucleotide sequence: TGTGCCAGCAGATTTAGGGGAGGCTCTGGAAACACCATATATTTT. The V call is TRBV11-2, the J call TRBJ1-3, with D possibly TRBD1 on 5 matching bases. V was trimmed by 6 bases and J by 0 bases, leaving 12 bases between them. Germline V gives CDR1 SGHAT, CDR2 FQNNGV. The CDR3 sequence is 15 residues long.

The chain has TRBV7-2 and TRBJ2-3; D remains unclear. The CDR3 has 15 amino acids. Germline V gene data show CDR1 as SGHTA and CDR2 as FQGNSA. V gave up 0 bases and J gave up 4 bases, with 11 bases separating them. CDR3 DNA: TGTGCCAGCAGCTTAGCTACAACAAGCCCAGATACGCAGTATTTT. This codes for CASSLATTSPDTQYF. The complete variable domain, with remaining parts taken from reference TRBV7-2 and TRBJ2-3, reads GAGVSQSPSNKVTEKGKDVELRCDPISGHTALYWYRQSLGQGLEFLIYFQGNSAPDKSGLPSDRFSAERTGGSVSTLTIQRTQQEDSAVYLCASSLATTSPDTQYFGPGTRLTVL.

The rearrangement joins TRBV14 to TRBJ2-1; 8 nucleotides line up with TRBD2. The CDR3 sequence is 16 residues long. Per germline, CDR1 SGHDN and CDR2 FVKESK. V lost 0 bases to trimming and J lost 6 bases; unmatched junction nucleotides: 7. CDR3 in amino acids: CASSQDVGSGVNEQFF. CDR3 coding DNA: TGTGCCAGCAGCCAAGATGTAGGTAGCGGGGTCAATGAGCAGTTCTTC.

The CDR3 sequence: CASSPGGWEGRNYGYTF. The CDR3 nucleotides are TGTGCCAGCAGCCCCGGGGGGTGGGAGGGGCGTAACTATGGCTACACCTTC. The V and J genes are TRBV4-2 and TRBJ1-2, with D possibly matching TRBD1 (5 bases). The CDR3 is 17 amino acids. Trimming cost V 4 bases and J 1 base, with 19 bases left between them. CDR1 is LGHNA and CDR2 is YNFKEQ in the germline V gene.

This chain joins TRBV19 and TRBJ1-1; a weak D match, TRBD1 (6 bases). This CDR3 is 13 amino acids long. In germline, CDR1 is LNHDA, CDR2 SQIVND (reference sequence). The V end was cut by 7 bases, the J end by 6 bases, with 15 bases between. The CDR3 here is CASNPGGGAEAFF. Here the CDR3 DNA reads TGTGCCAGTAATCCCGGAGGGGGGGCTGAAGCTTTCTTT.

This chain connects TRBV7-9 to TRBJ2-7; no clear D. With 5 bases removed from V and 1 base from J, the gap between germline ends came to 3 bases. The CDR3 is 11 amino acids. Germline CDR1 reads SEHNR; CDR2 reads FQNEAQ (reference sequence). The CDR3 nucleotides are TGTGCCAGCAGCGATTCCTACGAGCAGTACTTC. It codes for CASSDSYEQYF.

The rearrangement uses TRBV27 and TRBJ2-3; 8 bases map to TRBD2. Germline V lookup: CDR1 MNHEY, CDR2 SMNVEV (reference sequence). The CDR3 runs to 14 residues. V was clipped by 6 bases and J by 3 bases; unmatched bases: 5. The CDR3 nucleotides are TGTGCCAGCAGGGGACTAGTCCTAACAGATACGCAGTATTTT. Its translation: CASRGLVLTDTQYF.

This clone occurred many times. In the same sample, other DNA sequences code for this CDR3. The chain carries TRBV5-1 and TRBJ2-1; D ambiguous. The CDR3 sequence is 14 residues long. Deletions cut 0 bases from V and 3 bases from J, with 7 bases between. Germline CDR1 SGHRS, CDR2 YFSETQ. CDR3 DNA sequence: TGCGCCAGCAGCTTGGAGGGCGGCTACAATGAGCAGTTCTTC. It specifies CASSLEGGYNEQFF.

The chain is built from TRBV14 and TRBJ2-2; 8 positions agree with TRBD1. The CDR3 length is 16 residues. V dropped 4 bases and J dropped 3; count of bases not matched to a gene: 7. Germline V gene lookup returns CDR1 SGHDN and CDR2 FVKESK. CDR3 sequence reads: CASSRLTGVDTGELFF. DNA of the CDR3: TGTGCCAGCAGCCGGCTGACAGGGGTGGACACCGGGGAGCTGTTTTTT.

This clone was seen only a few times. The chain couples TRBV7-9 to TRBJ1-1, with 12 bases identical to TRBD1. The CDR3 runs to 17 residues. CDR1 and CDR2 (germline): SEHNR, FQNEAQ (reference sequence). J gave up 3 bases and V 5 bases, and 10 bases lay outside the gene matches. The CDR3 coding sequence is TGTGCCAGCAGCCCGGGACAGGGGGCAAGGTTGGACACTGAAGCTTTCTTT. It is translated as CASSPGQGARLDTEAFF.

This clone appeared once. V gene TRBV5-4 combines with J gene TRBJ1-2, with D tentatively TRBD1 (5 bases). The CDR3 is made up of 14 amino acids. Deletions cut 0 bases from V and 3 bases from J, with 9 bases between. The germline V gene encodes CDR1 SGHNT and CDR2 YYREEE (reference sequence). CDR3 protein: CASSLVGTDYGYTF. CDR3 coding DNA: TGTGCCAGCAGCTTGGTGGGGACTGACTATGGCTACACCTTC. The variable domain in full, with the rest retrieved from reference TRBV5-4 and TRBJ1-2, is ETGVTQSPTHLIKTRGQQVTLRCSSQSGHNTVSWYQQALGQGPQFIFQYYREEENGRGNFPPRFSGLQFPNYSSELNVNALELDDSALYLCASSLVGTDYGYTFGSGTRLTVV.

V is TRBV2 and J is TRBJ2-5; 11 nucleotides line up with TRBD2. The length of the CDR3 is 16 residues. The germline V gene encodes CDR1 SNHLY and CDR2 FYNNEI. Losses at the gene ends were 6 bases for V and 5 bases for J; bases not matched to a gene: 11. In DNA, the CDR3 is TGTGCCAGCAGAGCAACCGGGACTAGCGGACGGGAGACCCAGTACTTC. As protein: CASRATGTSGRETQYF. The whole variable domain, remainder taken from reference TRBV2 and TRBJ2-5, is EPEVTQTPSHQVTQMGQEVILRCVPISNHLYFYWYRQILGQKVEFLVSFYNNEISEKSEIFDDQFSVERPDGSNFTLKIRSTKLEDSAMYFCASRATGTSGRETQYFGPGTRLLVL.

V gene TRBV5-4 combines with J gene TRBJ1-4; TRBD1 agrees at 7 bases. V dropped 0 bases and J dropped 9; count of bases not matched to a gene: 5. The CDR3 runs 14 residues. Germline-derived CDR1 and CDR2 are SGHNT and YYREEE (reference sequence). The CDR3 DNA sequence: TGTGCCAGCAGCTTGGTGGGACAGAGGCAAAAACTGTTTTTT. As protein: CASSLVGQRQKLFF.

This rearrangement joins TRBV27 to TRBJ1-2, with D perhaps matching TRBD1 (5 bases). Trimming took 5 bases from V and 8 from J, leaving 21 bases between them. This CDR3 is 15 amino acids long. The germline V gene has CDR1 MNHEY and CDR2 SMNVEV (reference sequence). CDR3 DNA sequence: TGTGCCAGCAGTCCAGGGTCACTTCTTACAGGAGGCTACACCTTC. It yields the protein CASSPGSLLTGGYTF.

This clone was observed a few times. The chain recombines TRBV19 with TRBJ2-7; maybe TRBD2 (6 bases). Trimming took off 5 bases at V and 3 bases at J, with 14 bases between the two ends. Germline lookup yields CDR1 LNHDA and CDR2 SQIVND (reference sequence). The CDR3 contains 14 residues. The CDR3 bases are TGTGCCAGTAGTCTAGTGGTCGGGAGCTACGAGCAGTACTTC. This sequence encodes CASSLVVGSYEQYF.

This chain links TRBV4-1 with TRBJ2-5; 13 bases match TRBD2. The germline V gene encodes CDR1 MGHRA and CDR2 YSYEKL. V dropped 4 bases and J dropped 5; count of bases not matched to a gene: 4. The CDR3 length is 15 residues. The CDR3 is CASSLLLAGGETQYF. The DNA of the CDR3 is TGCGCCAGCAGCCTCCTACTAGCGGGAGGGGAGACCCAGTACTTC.

The CDR3 sequence is CASSPPGLAEQETQYF. The CDR3 DNA is TGTGCCAGCAGCCCACCGGGACTAGCGGAGCAAGAGACCCAGTACTTC. This sequence joins TRBV11-2 and TRBJ2-5; 11 bases align to TRBD2. CDR3 length: 16 residues. Losses at the gene ends were 5 bases for V and 2 bases for J; bases not matched to a gene: 7. Germline V gives CDR1 SGHAT, CDR2 FQNNGV.